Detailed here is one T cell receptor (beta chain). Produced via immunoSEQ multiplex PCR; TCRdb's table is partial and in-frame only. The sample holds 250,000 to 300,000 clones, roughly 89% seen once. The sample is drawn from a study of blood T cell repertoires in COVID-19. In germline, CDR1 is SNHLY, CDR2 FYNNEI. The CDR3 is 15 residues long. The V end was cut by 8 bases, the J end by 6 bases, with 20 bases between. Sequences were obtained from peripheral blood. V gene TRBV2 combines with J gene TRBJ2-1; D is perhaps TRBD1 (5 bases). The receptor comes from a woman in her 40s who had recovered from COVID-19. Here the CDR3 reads CASSARQGPTNEQFF. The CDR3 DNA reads TGTGCCAGCTCCGCACGTCAGGGTCCAACCAATGAGCAGTTCTTC.